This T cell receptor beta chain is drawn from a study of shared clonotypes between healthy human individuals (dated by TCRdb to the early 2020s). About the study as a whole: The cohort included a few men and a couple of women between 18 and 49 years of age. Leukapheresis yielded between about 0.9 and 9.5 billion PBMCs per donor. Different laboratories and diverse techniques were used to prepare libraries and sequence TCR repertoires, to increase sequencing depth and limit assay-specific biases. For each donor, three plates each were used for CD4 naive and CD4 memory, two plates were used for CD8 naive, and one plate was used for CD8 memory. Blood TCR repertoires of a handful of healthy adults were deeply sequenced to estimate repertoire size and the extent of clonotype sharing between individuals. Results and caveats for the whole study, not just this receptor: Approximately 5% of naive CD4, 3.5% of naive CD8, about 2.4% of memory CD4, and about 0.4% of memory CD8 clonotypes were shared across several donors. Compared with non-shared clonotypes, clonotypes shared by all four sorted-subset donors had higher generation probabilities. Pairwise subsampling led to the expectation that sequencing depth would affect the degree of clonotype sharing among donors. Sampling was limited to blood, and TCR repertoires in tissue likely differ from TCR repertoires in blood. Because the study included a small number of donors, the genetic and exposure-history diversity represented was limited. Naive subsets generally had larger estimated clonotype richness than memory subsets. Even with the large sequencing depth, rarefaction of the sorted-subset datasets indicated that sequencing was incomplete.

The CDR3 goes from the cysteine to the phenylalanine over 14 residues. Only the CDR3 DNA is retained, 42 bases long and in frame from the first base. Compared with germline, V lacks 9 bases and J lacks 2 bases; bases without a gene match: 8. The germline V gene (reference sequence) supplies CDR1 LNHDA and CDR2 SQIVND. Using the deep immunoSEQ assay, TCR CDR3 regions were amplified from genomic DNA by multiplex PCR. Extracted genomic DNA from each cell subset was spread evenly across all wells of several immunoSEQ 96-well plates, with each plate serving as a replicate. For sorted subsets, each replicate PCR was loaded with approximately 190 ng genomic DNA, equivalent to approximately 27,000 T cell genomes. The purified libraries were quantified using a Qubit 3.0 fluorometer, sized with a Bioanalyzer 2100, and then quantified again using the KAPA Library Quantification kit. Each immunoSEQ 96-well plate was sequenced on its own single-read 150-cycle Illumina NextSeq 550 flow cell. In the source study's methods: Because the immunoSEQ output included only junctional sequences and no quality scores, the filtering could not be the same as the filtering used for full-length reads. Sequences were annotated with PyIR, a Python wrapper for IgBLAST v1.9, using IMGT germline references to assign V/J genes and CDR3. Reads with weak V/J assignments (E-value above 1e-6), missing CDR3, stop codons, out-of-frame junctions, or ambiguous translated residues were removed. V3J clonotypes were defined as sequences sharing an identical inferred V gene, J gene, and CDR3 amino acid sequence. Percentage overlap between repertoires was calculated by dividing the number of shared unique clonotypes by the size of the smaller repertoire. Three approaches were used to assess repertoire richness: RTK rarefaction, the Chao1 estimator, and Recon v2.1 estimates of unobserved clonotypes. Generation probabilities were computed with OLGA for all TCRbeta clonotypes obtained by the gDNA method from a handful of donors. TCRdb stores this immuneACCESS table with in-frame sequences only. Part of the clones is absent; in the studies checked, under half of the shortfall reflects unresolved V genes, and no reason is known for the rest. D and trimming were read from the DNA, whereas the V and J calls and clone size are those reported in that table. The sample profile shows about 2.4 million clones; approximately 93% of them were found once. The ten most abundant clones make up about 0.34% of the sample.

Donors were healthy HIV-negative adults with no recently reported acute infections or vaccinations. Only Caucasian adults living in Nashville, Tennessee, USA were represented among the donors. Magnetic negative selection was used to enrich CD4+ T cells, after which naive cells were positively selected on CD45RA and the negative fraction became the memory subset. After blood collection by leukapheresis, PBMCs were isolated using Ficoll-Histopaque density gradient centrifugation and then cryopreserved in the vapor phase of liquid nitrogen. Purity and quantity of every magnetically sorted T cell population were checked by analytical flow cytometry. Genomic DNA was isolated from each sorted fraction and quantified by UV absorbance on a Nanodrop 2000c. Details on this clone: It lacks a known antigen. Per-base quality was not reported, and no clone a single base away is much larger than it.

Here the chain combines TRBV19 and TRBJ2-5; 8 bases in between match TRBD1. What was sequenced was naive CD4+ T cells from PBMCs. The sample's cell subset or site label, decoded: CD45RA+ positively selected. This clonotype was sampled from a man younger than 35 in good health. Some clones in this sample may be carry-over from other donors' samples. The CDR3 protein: CASSGTGDQETQYF. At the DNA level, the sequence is TGTGCCAGCTCGGGGACAGGAGATCAAGAGACCCAGTACTTC.